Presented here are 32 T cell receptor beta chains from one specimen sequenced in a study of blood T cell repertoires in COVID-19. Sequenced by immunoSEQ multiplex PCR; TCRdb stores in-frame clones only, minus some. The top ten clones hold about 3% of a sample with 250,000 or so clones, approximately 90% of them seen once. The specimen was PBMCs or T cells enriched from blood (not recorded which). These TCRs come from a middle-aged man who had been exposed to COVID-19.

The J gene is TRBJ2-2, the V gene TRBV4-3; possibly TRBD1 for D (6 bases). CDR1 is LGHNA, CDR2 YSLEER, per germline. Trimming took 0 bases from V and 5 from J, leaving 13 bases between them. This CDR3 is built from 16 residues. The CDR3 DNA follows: TGCGCCAGCAGCCAAGATGTCAGGGGTGAGACCGGGGAGCTGTTTTTT. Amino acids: CASSQDVRGETGELFF.

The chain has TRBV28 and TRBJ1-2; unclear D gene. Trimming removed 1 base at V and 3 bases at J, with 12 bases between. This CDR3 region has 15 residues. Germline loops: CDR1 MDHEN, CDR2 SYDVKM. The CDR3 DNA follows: TGTGCCAGCAGTTTATTGAGGGTAGATGACTATGGCTACACCTTC. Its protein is CASSLLRVDDYGYTF.

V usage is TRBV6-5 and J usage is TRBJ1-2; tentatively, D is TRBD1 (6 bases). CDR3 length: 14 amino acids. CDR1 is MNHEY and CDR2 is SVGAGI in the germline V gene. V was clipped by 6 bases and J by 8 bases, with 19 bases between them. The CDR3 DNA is TGTGCCAGCAGGACCAATCCAGGGGCTGGCGGCTACACCTTC. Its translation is CASRTNPGAGGYTF.

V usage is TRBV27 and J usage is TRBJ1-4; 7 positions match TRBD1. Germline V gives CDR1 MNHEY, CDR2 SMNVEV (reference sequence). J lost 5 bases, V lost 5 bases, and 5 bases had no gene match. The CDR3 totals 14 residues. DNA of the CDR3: TGTGCCAGCAGTCCGGGACAGATAAATGAAAAACTGTTTTTT. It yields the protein CASSPGQINEKLFF. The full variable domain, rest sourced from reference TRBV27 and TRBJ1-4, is EAQVTQNPRYLITVTGKKLTVTCSQNMNHEYMSWYRQDPGLGLRQIYYSMNVEVTDKGDVPEGYKVSRKEKRNFPLILESPSPNQTSLYFCASSPGQINEKLFFGSGTQLSVL.

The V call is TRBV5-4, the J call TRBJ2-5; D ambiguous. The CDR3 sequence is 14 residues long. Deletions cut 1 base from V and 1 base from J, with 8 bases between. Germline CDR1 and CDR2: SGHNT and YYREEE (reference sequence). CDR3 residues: CASSLYGVQETQYF. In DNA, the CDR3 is TGTGCCAGCAGCTTGTATGGAGTCCAAGAGACCCAGTACTTC. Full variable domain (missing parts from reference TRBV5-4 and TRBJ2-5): ETGVTQSPTHLIKTRGQQVTLRCSSQSGHNTVSWYQQALGQGPQFIFQYYREEENGRGNFPPRFSGLQFPNYSSELNVNALELDDSALYLCASSLYGVQETQYFGPGTRLLVL.

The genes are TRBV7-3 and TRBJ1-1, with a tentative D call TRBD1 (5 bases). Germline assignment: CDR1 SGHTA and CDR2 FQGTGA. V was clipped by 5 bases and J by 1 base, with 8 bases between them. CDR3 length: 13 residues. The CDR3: CASSRDRNTEAFF. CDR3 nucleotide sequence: TGTGCCAGCAGCCGAGACAGGAACACTGAAGCTTTCTTT.

DNA of the CDR3: TGTGCCAGCAGTTTGGGCAGCGGGAGATCCTACGAGCAGTACTTC. It encodes CASSLGSGRSYEQYF. This rearrangement joins TRBV28 to TRBJ2-7; 8 bases align to TRBD2. The junction had 5 bases not matched to a gene; V was cut back by 3 bases and J by 1 base. There are 15 residues in the CDR3. CDR1 is MDHEN, CDR2 SYDVKM, per germline. The full variable domain, with the rest looked up from reference TRBV28 and TRBJ2-7, is DVKVTQSSRYLVKRTGEKVFLECVQDMDHENMFWYRQDPGLGLRLIYFSYDVKMKEKGDIPEGYSVSREKKERFSLILESASTNQTSMYLCASSLGSGRSYEQYFGPGTRLTVT.

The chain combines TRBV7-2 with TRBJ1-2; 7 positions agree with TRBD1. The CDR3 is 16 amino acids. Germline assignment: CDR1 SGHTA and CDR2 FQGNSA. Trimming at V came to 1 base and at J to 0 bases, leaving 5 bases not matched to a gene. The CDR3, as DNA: TGTGCCAGCAGCTTAGACAGGGGCCTCTCTAACTATGGCTACACCTTC. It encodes CASSLDRGLSNYGYTF.

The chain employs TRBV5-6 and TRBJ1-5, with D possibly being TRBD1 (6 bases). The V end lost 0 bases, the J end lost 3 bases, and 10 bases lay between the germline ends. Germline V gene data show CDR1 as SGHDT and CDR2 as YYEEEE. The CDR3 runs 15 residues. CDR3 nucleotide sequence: TGTGCCAGCAGCTTGGGACAGGTTCCCAATCAGCCCCAGCATTTT. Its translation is CASSLGQVPNQPQHF. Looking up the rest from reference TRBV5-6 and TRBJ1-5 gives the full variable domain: DAGVTQSPTHLIKTRGQQVTLRCSPKSGHDTVSWYQQALGQGPQFIFQYYEEEERQRGNFPDRFSGHQFPNYSSELNVNALLLGDSALYLCASSLGQVPNQPQHFGDGTRLSIL.

CDR3 protein: CASSFDGSRSYEQYF. The CDR3 nucleotides read TGTGCCAGCAGCTTCGATGGGAGTAGGAGCTACGAGCAGTACTTC. The chain employs TRBV9 and TRBJ2-7, with D tentatively TRBD2 (5 bases). V lost 4 bases and J lost 3, with 17 bases in between. Germline V gene sequence: CDR1 SGDLS, CDR2 YYNGEE. The CDR3 has 15 residues.

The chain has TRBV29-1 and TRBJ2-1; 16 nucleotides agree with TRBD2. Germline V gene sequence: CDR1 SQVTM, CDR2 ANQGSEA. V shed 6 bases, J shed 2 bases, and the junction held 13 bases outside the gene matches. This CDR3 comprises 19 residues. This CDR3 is CSVNLGTSGRVRTYNEQFF. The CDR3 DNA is TGCAGCGTGAACCTAGGGACTAGCGGGAGGGTTAGGACCTACAATGAGCAGTTCTTC.

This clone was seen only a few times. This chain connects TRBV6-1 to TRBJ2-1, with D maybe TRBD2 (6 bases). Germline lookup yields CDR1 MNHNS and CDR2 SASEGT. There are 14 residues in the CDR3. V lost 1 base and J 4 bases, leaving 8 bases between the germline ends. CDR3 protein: CASSEGEEYNEQFF. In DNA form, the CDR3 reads TGTGCCAGCAGTGAAGGGGAGGAGTACAATGAGCAGTTCTTC.

CDR3 residues: CASSWAGTGDSPLHF. In DNA, the CDR3 is TGTGCCAGCAGCTGGGCCGGGACAGGCGATTCACCCCTCCACTTT. The V gene is TRBV5-5, the J gene TRBJ1-6; 8 nucleotides match TRBD1. With 3 bases clipped from V and 8 bases from J, the junction kept 7 bases outside the gene matches. The germline V gene has CDR1 SGHKS and CDR2 YYEKEE (reference sequence). The CDR3 spans 15 residues.

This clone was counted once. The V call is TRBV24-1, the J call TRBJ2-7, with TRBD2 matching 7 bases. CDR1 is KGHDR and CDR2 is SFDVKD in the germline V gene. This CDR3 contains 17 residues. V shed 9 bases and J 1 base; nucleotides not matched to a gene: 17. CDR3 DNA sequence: TGTGCCACCGACCGGGACCGAAGACTAGCCACGTCCTACGAGCAGTACTTC. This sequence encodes CATDRDRRLATSYEQYF.

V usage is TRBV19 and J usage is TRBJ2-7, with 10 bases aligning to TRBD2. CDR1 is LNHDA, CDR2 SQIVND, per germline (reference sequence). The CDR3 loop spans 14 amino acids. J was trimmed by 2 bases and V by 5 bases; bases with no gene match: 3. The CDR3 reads CASSPSGRTYEQYF. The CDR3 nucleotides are TGTGCCAGTAGTCCTAGCGGGAGAACCTACGAGCAGTACTTC.

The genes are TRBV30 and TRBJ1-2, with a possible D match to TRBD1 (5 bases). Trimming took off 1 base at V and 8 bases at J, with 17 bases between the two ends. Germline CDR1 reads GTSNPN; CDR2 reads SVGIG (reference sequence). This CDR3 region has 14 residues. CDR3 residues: CAWSAGGQAQGYTF. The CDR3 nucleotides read TGTGCCTGGAGTGCGGGGGGTCAGGCTCAAGGCTACACCTTC.

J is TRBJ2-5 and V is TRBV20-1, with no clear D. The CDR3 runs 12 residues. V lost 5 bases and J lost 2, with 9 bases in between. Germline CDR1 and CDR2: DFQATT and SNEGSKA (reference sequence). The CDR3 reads CSAGVRQETQYF. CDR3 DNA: TGCAGTGCTGGTGTGCGTCAAGAGACCCAGTACTTC.

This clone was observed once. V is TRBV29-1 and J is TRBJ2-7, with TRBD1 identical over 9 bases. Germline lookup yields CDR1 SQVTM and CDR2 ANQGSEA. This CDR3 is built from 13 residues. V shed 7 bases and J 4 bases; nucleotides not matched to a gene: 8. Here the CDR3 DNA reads TGCAGCGGGGGGGACAGGGCGGGATACGAGCAGTACTTC. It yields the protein CSGGDRAGYEQYF.

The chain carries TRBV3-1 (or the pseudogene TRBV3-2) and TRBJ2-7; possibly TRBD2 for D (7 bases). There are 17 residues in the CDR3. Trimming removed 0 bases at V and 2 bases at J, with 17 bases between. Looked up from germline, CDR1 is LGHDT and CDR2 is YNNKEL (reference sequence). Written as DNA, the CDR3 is TGTGCCAGCAGCCAAGACACAGCCGGCGGGGGCACCTACGAGCAGTACTTC. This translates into CASSQDTAGGGTYEQYF.

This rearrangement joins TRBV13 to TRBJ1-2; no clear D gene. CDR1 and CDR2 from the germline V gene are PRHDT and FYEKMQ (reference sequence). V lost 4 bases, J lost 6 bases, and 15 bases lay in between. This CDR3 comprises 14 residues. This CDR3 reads CASSSWRTADGYTF. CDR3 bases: TGTGCCAGCAGCTCCTGGAGAACGGCGGATGGCTACACCTTC.

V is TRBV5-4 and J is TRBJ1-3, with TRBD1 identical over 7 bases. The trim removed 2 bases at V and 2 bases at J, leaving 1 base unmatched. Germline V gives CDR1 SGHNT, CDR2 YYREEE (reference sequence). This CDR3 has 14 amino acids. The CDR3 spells CASSFTGAGNTIYF. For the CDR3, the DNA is TGTGCCAGCAGCTTTACAGGGGCTGGAAACACCATATATTTT.

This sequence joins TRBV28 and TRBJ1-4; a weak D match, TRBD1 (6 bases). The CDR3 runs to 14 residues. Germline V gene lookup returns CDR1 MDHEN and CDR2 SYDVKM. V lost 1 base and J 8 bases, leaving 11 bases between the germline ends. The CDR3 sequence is CASSLSFQGEKLFF. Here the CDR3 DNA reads TGTGCCAGCAGTTTATCATTCCAGGGGGAAAAACTGTTTTTT.

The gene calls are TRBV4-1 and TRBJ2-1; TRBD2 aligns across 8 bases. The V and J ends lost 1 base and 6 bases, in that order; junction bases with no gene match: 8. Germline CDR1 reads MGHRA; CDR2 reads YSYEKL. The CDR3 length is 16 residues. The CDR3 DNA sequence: TGCGCCAGCAGCCAAGGGAATACGGGAGGGTTCAATGAGCAGTTCTTC. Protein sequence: CASSQGNTGGFNEQFF.

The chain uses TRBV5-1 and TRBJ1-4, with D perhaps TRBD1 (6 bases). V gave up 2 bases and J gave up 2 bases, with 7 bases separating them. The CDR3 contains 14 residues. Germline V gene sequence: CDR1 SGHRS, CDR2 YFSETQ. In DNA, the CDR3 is TGCGCCAGCAGCTTTACAGGGACTAATGAAAAACTGTTTTTT. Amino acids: CASSFTGTNEKLFF.

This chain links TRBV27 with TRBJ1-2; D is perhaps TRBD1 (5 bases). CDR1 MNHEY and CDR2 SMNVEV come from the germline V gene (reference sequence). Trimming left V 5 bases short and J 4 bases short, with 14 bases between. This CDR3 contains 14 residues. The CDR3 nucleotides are TGTGCCAGCAGTGGGGCCGGGTTCCCCTATGGCTACACCTTC. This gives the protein CASSGAGFPYGYTF.

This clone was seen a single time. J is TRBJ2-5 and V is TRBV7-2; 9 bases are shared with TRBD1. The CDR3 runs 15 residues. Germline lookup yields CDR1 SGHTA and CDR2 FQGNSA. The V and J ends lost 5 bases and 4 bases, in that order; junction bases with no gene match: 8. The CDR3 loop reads CASSADRGGLETQYF. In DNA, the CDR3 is TGTGCCAGCAGCGCGGACAGGGGAGGTTTAGAGACCCAGTACTTC. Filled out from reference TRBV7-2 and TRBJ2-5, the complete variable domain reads GAGVSQSPSNKVTEKGKDVELRCDPISGHTALYWYRQSLGQGLEFLIYFQGNSAPDKSGLPSDRFSAERTGGSVSTLTIQRTQQEDSAVYLCASSADRGGLETQYFGPGTRLLVL.

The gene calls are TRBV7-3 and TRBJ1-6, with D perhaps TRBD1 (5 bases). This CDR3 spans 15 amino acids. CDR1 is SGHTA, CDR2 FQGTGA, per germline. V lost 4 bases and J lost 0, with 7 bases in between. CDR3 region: CASSSTGSYNSPLHF. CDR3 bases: TGTGCCAGCAGCTCCACAGGCTCCTATAATTCACCCCTCCACTTT. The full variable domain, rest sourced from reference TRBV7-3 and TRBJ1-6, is GAGVSQTPSNKVTEKGKYVELRCDPISGHTALYWYRQSLGQGPEFLIYFQGTGAADDSGLPNDRFFAVRPEGSVSTLKIQRTERGDSAVYLCASSSTGSYNSPLHFGNGTRLTVT.

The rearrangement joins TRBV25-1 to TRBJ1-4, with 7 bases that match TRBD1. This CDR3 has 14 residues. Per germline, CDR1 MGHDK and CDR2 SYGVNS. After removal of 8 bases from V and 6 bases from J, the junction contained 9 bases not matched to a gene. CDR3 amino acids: CASSRTGEYEKLFF. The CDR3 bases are TGTGCCAGCTCCAGGACAGGTGAATATGAAAAACTGTTTTTT.

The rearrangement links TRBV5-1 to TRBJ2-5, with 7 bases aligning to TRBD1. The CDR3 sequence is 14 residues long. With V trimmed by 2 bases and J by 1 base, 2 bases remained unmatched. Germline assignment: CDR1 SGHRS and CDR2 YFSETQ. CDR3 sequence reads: CASSFNRGQETQYF. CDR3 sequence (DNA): TGCGCCAGCAGCTTTAACAGGGGCCAAGAGACCCAGTACTTC.

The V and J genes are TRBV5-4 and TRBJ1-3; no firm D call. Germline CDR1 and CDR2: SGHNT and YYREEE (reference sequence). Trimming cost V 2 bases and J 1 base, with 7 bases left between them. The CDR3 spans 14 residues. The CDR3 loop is CASSFGESGNTIYF. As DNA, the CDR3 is TGTGCCAGCAGCTTCGGGGAGTCTGGAAACACCATATATTTT. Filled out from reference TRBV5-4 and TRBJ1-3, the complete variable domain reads ETGVTQSPTHLIKTRGQQVTLRCSSQSGHNTVSWYQQALGQGPQFIFQYYREEENGRGNFPPRFSGLQFPNYSSELNVNALELDDSALYLCASSFGESGNTIYFGEGSWLTVV.

In nucleotides, the CDR3 is TGCAGCGTCGTAGGACTAGCGGGATCCACGGGAGAGCAGTACTTC. Translation gives CSVVGLAGSTGEQYF. The chain carries TRBV29-1 and TRBJ2-7; 12 nucleotides match TRBD2. V shed 6 bases, J shed 7 bases, and the junction held 13 bases outside the gene matches. The CDR3 consists of 15 residues. The germline CDR1 and CDR2 sequences are SQVTM and ANQGSEA.

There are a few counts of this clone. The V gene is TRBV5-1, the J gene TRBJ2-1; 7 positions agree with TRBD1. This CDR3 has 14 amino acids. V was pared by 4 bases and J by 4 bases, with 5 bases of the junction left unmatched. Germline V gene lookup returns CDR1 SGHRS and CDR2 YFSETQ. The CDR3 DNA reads TGCGCCAGCAGCGTGGACAGGAATTACAATGAGCAGTTCTTC. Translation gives CASSVDRNYNEQFF.